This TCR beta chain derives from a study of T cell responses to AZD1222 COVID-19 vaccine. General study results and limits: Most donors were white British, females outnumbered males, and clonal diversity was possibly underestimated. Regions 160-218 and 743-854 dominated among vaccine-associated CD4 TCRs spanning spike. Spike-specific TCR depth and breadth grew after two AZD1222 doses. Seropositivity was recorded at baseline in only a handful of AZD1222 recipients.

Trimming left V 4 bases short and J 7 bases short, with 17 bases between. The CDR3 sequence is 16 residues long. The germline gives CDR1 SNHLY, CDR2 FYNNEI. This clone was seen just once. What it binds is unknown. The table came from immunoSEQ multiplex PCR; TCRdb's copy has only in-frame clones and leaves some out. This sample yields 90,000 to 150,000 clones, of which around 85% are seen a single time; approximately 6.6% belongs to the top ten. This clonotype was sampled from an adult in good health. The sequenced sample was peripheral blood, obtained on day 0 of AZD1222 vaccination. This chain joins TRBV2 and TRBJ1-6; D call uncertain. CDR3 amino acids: CASSASEIPRNSPLHF. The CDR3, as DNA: TGTGCCAGCAGTGCGAGTGAAATCCCCCGAAATTCACCCCTCCACTTT.